This T cell receptor (beta chain) originates from a study of shared clonotypes between healthy human individuals. Study-wide background: Samples came from a couple of female and three male donors aged 18 to 49.

Every unsorted PBMC PCR replicate was loaded with roughly 0.3 ug DNA, approximately 30,000 T cell genomes. The data were produced by immunoSEQ multiplex PCR, yet TCRdb's version contains in-frame clones alone and is incomplete. The sample records more than 450,000 clones, 79% being singletons. All donors were Caucasian adults living in Nashville, Tennessee. This CDR3 region has 16 residues. The germline V gene has CDR1 SQVTM and CDR2 ANQGSEA. After removal of 7 bases from V and 2 bases from J, the junction contained 9 bases not matched to a gene. This TCR was recovered from a woman in her thirties or forties in good health. Some clones in this sample may be carry-over from other donors' samples. The genes are TRBV29-1 and TRBJ2-6; 9 bases are a match to TRBD1. The source material was PBMCs. Here the CDR3 DNA reads TGCAGCGCTCAGACAGGGGGTTTTACTGGGGCCAACGTCCTGACTTTC. Amino acids: CSAQTGGFTGANVLTF. Together with reference TRBV29-1 and TRBJ2-6, the CDR3 gives the full variable domain: SAVISQKPSRDICQRGTSLTIQCQVDSQVTMMFWYRQQPGQSLTLIATANQGSEATYESGFVIDKFPISRPNLTFSTLTVSNMSPEDSSIYLCSAQTGGFTGANVLTFGAGSRLTVL.